The source of this T cell receptor beta chain is a study of T-cell reconstitution after alpha-beta-depleted transplantation in children. Study-level points and caveats: Diversity and T-cell counts at one year after transplant derived mostly from new T cells. TCRbeta diversity was high at day 60 in some patients (a result of surviving recipient T cells and thymic progenitors).

For TCRbeta, the library was prepared with unique molecular identifiers. TCRdb redid the calling of the PCR reads with MiXCR, one entry per CDR3 protein. The sample lists 900,000 or so distinct CDR3 sequences, roughly 15% occurring once. This clonotype was recorded at least ten times. Its antigen is unknown. The CDR3 length is 16 residues. The V and J ends lost 7 bases and 2 bases, in that order; junction bases with no gene match: 8. V and J are TRBV12-3 or TRBV12-4 and TRBJ1-5, with TRBD1 matching over 10 bases. Source: PBMCs, mostly from graft donor cells, taken 360 days after TCRalphabeta/CD19-depleted stem cell transplant. The receptor was isolated from a male patient younger than 18 who had a stem cell transplant for acute lymphoblastic leukemia, so the T cells may come from the graft donor. The CDR3 DNA follows: TGTGCCAGCACTCGACAGGGGGCGATGGGCAATCAGCCCCAGCATTTT. Its translation: CASTRQGAMGNQPQHF.